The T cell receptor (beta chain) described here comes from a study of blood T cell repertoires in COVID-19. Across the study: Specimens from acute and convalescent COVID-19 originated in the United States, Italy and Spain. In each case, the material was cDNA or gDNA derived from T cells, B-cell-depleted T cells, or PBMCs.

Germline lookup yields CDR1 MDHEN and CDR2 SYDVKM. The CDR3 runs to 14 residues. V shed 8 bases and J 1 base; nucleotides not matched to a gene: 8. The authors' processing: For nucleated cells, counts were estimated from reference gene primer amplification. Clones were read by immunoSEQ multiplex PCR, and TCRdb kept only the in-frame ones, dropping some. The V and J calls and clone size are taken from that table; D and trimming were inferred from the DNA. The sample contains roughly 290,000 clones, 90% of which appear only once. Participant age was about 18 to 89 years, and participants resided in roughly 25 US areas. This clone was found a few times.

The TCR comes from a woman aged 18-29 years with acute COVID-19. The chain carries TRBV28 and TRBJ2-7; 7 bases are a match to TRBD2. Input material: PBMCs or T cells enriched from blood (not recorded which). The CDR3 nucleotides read TGTGCCAGCTGCCTTCAGGGAGGGTCCTACGAGCAGTACTTC. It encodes CASCLQGGSYEQYF.